This T cell receptor (beta chain) was identified during a study of T cell responses to AZD1222 COVID-19 vaccine. Study-level points and caveats: Per reports, nearly half of all spike-specific TCRs target regions that are unmutated in variants. Clonal diversity may have been underestimated in mostly white British donors.

Libraries were prepared by immunoSEQ multiplex PCR; TCRdb keeps only in-frame clonotypes and omits some of them. The sample includes 150,000 or so clones, roughly nine tenths of them seen just once. Regarding this clone: The antigen remains unidentified.

Germline lookup yields CDR1 ENHRY and CDR2 SYGVKD. The trim removed 0 bases at V and 2 bases at J, leaving 1 base unmatched. This CDR3 comprises 16 residues. The clonotype originates from an adult who received the AZD1222 COVID-19 vaccine. V and J are TRBV10-3 and TRBJ2-1; TRBD2 matches at 10 bases. The sequenced sample was peripheral blood, obtained 28 days after the second AZD1222 dose. The CDR3 DNA reads TGTGCCATCAGTGAGTCGCTAGCGGGGGCCTACAATGAGCAGTTCTTC. Its protein is CAISESLAGAYNEQFF.